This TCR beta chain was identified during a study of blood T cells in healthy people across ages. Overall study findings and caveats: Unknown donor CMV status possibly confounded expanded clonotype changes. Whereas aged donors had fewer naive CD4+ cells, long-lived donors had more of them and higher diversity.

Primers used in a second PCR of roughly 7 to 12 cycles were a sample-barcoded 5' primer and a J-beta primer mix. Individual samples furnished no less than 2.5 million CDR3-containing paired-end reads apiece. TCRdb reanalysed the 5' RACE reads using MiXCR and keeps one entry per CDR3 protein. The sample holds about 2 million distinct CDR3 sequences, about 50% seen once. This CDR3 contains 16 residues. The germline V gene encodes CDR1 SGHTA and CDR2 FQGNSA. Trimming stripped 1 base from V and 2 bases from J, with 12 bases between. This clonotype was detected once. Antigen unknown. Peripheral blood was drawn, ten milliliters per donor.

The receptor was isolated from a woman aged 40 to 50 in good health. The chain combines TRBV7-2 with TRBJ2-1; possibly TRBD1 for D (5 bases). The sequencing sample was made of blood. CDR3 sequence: CASSLGGGSTYNEQFF. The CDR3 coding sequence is TGTGCCAGCAGCTTAGGGGGCGGTAGCACCTACAATGAGCAGTTCTTC.